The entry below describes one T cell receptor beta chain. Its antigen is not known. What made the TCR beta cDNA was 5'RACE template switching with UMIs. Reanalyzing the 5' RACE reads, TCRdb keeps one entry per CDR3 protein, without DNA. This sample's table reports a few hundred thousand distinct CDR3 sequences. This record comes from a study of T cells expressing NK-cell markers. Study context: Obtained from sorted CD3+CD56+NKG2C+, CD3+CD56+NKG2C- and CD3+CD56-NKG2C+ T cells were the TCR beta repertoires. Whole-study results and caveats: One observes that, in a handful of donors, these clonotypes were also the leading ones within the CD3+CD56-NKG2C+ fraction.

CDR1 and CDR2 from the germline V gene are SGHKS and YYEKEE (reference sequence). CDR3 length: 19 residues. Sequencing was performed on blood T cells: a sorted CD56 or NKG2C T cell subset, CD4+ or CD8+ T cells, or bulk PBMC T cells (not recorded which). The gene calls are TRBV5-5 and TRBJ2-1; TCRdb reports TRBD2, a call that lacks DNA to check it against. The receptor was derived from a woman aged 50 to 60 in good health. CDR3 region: CASSQGEVAGGTRYNEQFF.